This T cell receptor (beta chain) was documented in a study of OX40 agonist ivuxolimab in advanced cancers. The CDR3 totals 13 residues. V lost 2 bases and J 3 bases, leaving 8 bases between the germline ends. Germline CDR1 reads LGHNA; CDR2 reads YNFKEQ. Baseline was the first blood sampling point, followed by cycle 4 day 1 and cycle 7 day 1. General study findings and limits: Expanded clones were, on average, more numerous in CD8+ T cells than in CD4+. Some of the lowest clonal expansion was seen in partial responders at 0.1-3.0 mg/kg.

Here immunoSEQ multiplex PCR was the method, and the copy in TCRdb shows in-frame clones only, minus some. The data hold about 36,000 clones, with less than 90% observed a single time. Note on this clone: No antigen is known for it.

The chain couples TRBV4-2 to TRBJ2-7; possible D gene TRBD1, 5 bases. The specimen was CD4+ or CD8+ T cells sorted from blood, collected in a trial of the OX40 agonist ivuxolimab. The sequence came from an adult with an advanced solid tumor such as melanoma, head and neck, liver or kidney cancer. The CDR3 is CASSQQTDYEQYF. The CDR3 DNA reads as TGTGCCAGCAGCCAACAGACAGACTACGAGCAGTACTTC.